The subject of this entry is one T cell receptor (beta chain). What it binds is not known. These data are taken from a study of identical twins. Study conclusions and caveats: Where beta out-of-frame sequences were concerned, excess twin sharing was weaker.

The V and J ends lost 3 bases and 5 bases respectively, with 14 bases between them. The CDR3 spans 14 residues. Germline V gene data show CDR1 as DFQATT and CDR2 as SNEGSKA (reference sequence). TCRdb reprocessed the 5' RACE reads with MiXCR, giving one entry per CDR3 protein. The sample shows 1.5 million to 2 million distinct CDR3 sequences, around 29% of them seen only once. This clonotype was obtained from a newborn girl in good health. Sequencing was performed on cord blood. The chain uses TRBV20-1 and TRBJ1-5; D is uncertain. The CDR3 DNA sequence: TGCAGTGCTAGGCCAATCATCCCCTATCAGCCCCAGCATTTT. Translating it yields CSARPIIPYQPQHF.